The next 5 T cell receptor beta chains were all read from a single sample in a study of T-cell reconstitution after alpha-beta-depleted transplantation in children. A TCRbeta library incorporating unique molecular identifiers was prepared. TCRdb re-analysed the PCR reads in MiXCR, keeping a single row per CDR3 protein. The profile shows 300,000 or so distinct CDR3 sequences, 9.9% of them singletons. The starting material was PBMCs from the stem cell graft donor, obtained from the stem cell graft. The receptors shown here come from a human donor who donated a stem cell graft to a child with SCID.

The chain links TRBV5-1 to TRBJ2-3; 9 nucleotides agree with TRBD2. CDR1 and CDR2 (germline): SGHRS, YFSETQ. Losses at the gene ends were 4 bases for V and 1 base for J; bases not matched to a gene: 7. This CDR3 comprises 16 residues. In nucleotides, the CDR3 is TGCGCCAGCAGCCCGGGGACTAGCAGCCGCACAGATACGCAGTATTTT. Encoded protein: CASSPGTSSRTDTQYF.

In its sample, this clonotype was seen a few times. V gene TRBV5-1 combines with J gene TRBJ2-5; TRBD1 or TRBD2 may be the D gene (5 bases each). CDR1 SGHRS and CDR2 YFSETQ come from the germline V gene. The V end was cut by 0 bases, the J end by 4 bases, with 7 bases between. CDR3 size: 13 residues. Here the CDR3 reads CASSLERGETQYF. CDR3 nucleotides: TGCGCCAGCAGCTTGGAGAGGGGAGAGACCCAGTACTTC.

On this clonotype itself: A read error may explain this, as a much larger clone is one base away. V usage is TRBV12-3 or TRBV12-4 and J usage is TRBJ2-7, with D possibly matching TRBD1 (8 bases). The CDR3 covers 15 residues. V was cut by 5 bases and J by 5 bases, with 19 bases left in between. The CDR3 nucleotides read TGTGCCAGCAGTCCGCTAGCGGACAGGGAGGACGAGCAGTACTTC. The encoded protein is CASSPLADREDEQYF.

This clonotype was seen repeatedly, ten times or more. This chain uses TRBV10-3 with TRBJ1-3, with 9 bases identical to TRBD1. This CDR3 spans 15 amino acids. Germline V CDR1 and CDR2: ENHRY, SYGVKD. V lost 6 bases to trimming and J lost 2 bases; unmatched junction nucleotides: 5. CDR3: CAIRTGTGTGNTIYF. For the CDR3, the DNA is TGTGCCATCAGGACGGGGACAGGGACTGGAAACACCATATATTTT.

The sample holds a few counts of this clonotype. CDR3 DNA sequence: TGTGCCACCAGTGACTCCGTCCTTAACTATGGCTACACCTTC. Translating it yields CATSDSVLNYGYTF. This chain links TRBV24-1 with TRBJ1-2; no firm D call. Trimming pared 4 bases from V and 1 base from J, leaving 9 bases between. This CDR3 contains 14 residues. Germline V CDR1 and CDR2: KGHDR, SFDVKD.